Following are 19 T cell receptor beta chains from one sample sequenced in a study of blood T cell repertoires in COVID-19. Generated by immunoSEQ multiplex PCR, the TCRdb table keeps only in-frame clones and is missing some. The data contain about 410,000 clones, approximately 91% of them singletons. Sequenced sample: peripheral blood. The receptor set was obtained from a woman aged 40 to 49 with COVID-19, enrolled during active disease.

The chain joins TRBV5-8 to TRBJ2-7, with 8 bases matching TRBD1. V shed 1 base and J 7 bases; nucleotides not matched to a gene: 10. The CDR3 has 15 residues. Germline CDR1 SGHTS, CDR2 YDEGEE. The DNA of the CDR3 is TGTGCCAGCAGCTTGTGGCAGGACAGGGCCTCTGAGCAGTACTTC. Amino acids: CASSLWQDRASEQYF.

The V and J genes are TRBV4-2 and TRBJ1-5; D gene uncertain. Germline values: CDR1 LGHNA, CDR2 YNFKEQ. The CDR3 contains 15 residues. The V gene lost 1 base and the J gene lost 3 bases, with 10 bases spanning the gap. The CDR3 protein is CASSQGGRDNQPQHF. In DNA form, the CDR3 reads TGTGCCAGCAGCCAAGGTGGCCGGGACAATCAGCCCCAGCATTTT.

This rearrangement joins TRBV28 to TRBJ1-5; 8 nucleotides line up with TRBD1. V shed 1 base and J 7 bases; nucleotides not matched to a gene: 9. There are 16 residues in the CDR3. Germline CDR1 MDHEN, CDR2 SYDVKM. The CDR3 loop reads CASSLLGQGAYQPQHF. The CDR3 DNA sequence: TGTGCCAGCAGTTTATTAGGGCAGGGGGCTTACCAGCCCCAGCATTTT.

This sequence joins TRBV3-1 (or the pseudogene TRBV3-2) and TRBJ2-1; 10 bases are shared with TRBD2. The CDR3 is 15 amino acids. From germline, CDR1 is LGHDT and CDR2 YNNKEL (reference sequence). J lost 4 bases, V lost 4 bases, and 4 bases had no gene match. CDR3 amino acids: CASSLGTSEYNEQFF. In DNA, the CDR3 is TGTGCCAGCAGCCTCGGGACTAGCGAGTACAATGAGCAGTTCTTC.

The chain is built from TRBV28 and TRBJ1-2, with D possibly being TRBD1 (6 bases). V was trimmed by 2 bases and J by 5 bases, leaving 9 bases between them. Germline CDR1 is MDHEN and CDR2 is SYDVKM. The CDR3 length is 13 residues. The CDR3 reads CASSLGTRYGYTF. In DNA form, the CDR3 reads TGTGCCAGCAGTTTAGGGACAAGATATGGCTACACCTTC.

The chain recombines TRBV7-2 with TRBJ2-1; D unclear. Trimming stripped 3 bases from V and 2 bases from J, with 14 bases between. The CDR3 has 16 residues. CDR1 and CDR2 from the germline V gene are SGHTA and FQGNSA. Here the CDR3 reads CASSFLPKSTYNEQFF. The CDR3 nucleotides read TGTGCCAGCAGCTTCCTTCCAAAAAGCACCTACAATGAGCAGTTCTTC.

The chain is built from TRBV9 and TRBJ2-2, with D possibly TRBD2 on 5 matching bases. Germline loops: CDR1 SGDLS, CDR2 YYNGEE. V shed 2 bases and J shed 4 bases, with 15 bases lying between them. CDR3 length equals 16 residues. The CDR3 region is CASSVRRELGTGELFF. CDR3 in DNA: TGTGCCAGCAGCGTCAGAAGGGAGTTGGGCACCGGGGAGCTGTTTTTT.

The chain recombines TRBV10-1 with TRBJ2-7; D unclear. The CDR3 sequence is 15 residues long. In germline, CDR1 is WNHNN, CDR2 SYGVQD (reference sequence). V lost 11 bases to trimming and J lost 3 bases, with 23 bases between them. For the CDR3, the DNA is TGCGCCGGTGCCCTAGATGAGATTTCTTACTACGAGCAGTACTTC. Its protein is CAGALDEISYYEQYF.

This chain links TRBV30 with TRBJ2-1; maybe TRBD1 (5 bases). Germline values: CDR1 GTSNPN, CDR2 SVGIG (reference sequence). This CDR3 is 10 amino acids long. Trimming removed 5 bases at V and 9 bases at J, with 8 bases between. The CDR3 nucleotides read TGTGCCTGGGACCAGGGTGAGCAGTTCTTC. Encoded protein: CAWDQGEQFF.

This chain connects TRBV18 to TRBJ1-2; 7 bases match TRBD1. CDR1 is KGHSH and CDR2 is LQKENI in the germline V gene. The CDR3 spans 16 residues. The ends lost 5 bases at V and 2 bases at J; junction bases unmatched: 11. This CDR3 reads CASSTSGTALNYGYTF. The CDR3 nucleotides read TGTGCCAGCTCAACCTCCGGGACAGCCCTCAACTATGGCTACACCTTC.

The V and J genes are TRBV7-2 and TRBJ1-2, with a tentative D call TRBD1 (6 bases). V shed 3 bases and J shed 8 bases, with 22 bases lying between them. This CDR3 has 16 amino acids. Germline V gene lookup returns CDR1 SGHTA and CDR2 FQGNSA. The CDR3 coding sequence is TGTGCCAGCAGCTTTCTCGTCGACAGGCCAGTTAGGGGCTACACCTTC. Encoded protein: CASSFLVDRPVRGYTF.

The chain links TRBV4-3 to TRBJ2-1; D is perhaps TRBD1 (6 bases). The CDR3 extends over 15 amino acids. The V gene's germline CDR1 is LGHNA and CDR2 YSLEER. V shed 1 base and J shed 5 bases, with 12 bases lying between them. The CDR3 nucleotides are TGCGCCAGCAGCCAAGGACAGGTAGGAAACAATGAGCAGTTCTTC. Translated, it gives CASSQGQVGNNEQFF.

The chain has TRBV5-5 and TRBJ1-4; 11 positions agree with TRBD1. The V segment lost 4 bases and the J segment 8 bases; nucleotides outside the gene matches: 10. The CDR3 totals 16 residues. Germline V gene sequence: CDR1 SGHKS, CDR2 YYEKEE (reference sequence). The DNA for the CDR3 is TGTGCCAGCAGCGCGGGACAGGGGGTTGGAGGCGAAAAACTGTTTTTT. This translates into CASSAGQGVGGEKLFF.

A remark on this clone: Other DNA sequences in this sample translate to the same CDR3. The chain employs TRBV7-2 and TRBJ2-1; possible D gene TRBD2, 5 bases. V shed 1 base and J shed 0 bases, with 10 bases lying between them. The V gene's germline CDR1 is SGHTA and CDR2 FQGNSA. CDR3 size: 16 residues. In DNA form, the CDR3 reads TGTGCCAGCAGCTTAGGAGGGAGTAGCTCCTACAATGAGCAGTTCTTC. This sequence encodes CASSLGGSSSYNEQFF.

V usage is TRBV7-2 and J usage is TRBJ1-2; D remains ambiguous. This CDR3 contains 13 residues. Germline V gene lookup returns CDR1 SGHTA and CDR2 FQGNSA. Between the trimmed V and J ends, which lost 4 bases and 3 bases, there was a span of 9 bases. The CDR3 protein is CASSWSRDYGYTF. DNA for the CDR3: TGTGCCAGCAGCTGGTCCCGAGACTATGGCTACACCTTC.

Remarks on this clone: Other DNA sequences from this sample encode an identical CDR3 as well. The chain links TRBV28 to TRBJ2-7; D gene uncertain. Germline V gene sequence: CDR1 MDHEN, CDR2 SYDVKM. Trimming shortened V by 5 bases and J by 0 bases, and 5 bases separated the two germline ends. CDR3 length: 12 residues. CDR3 sequence reads: CASSQISYEQYF. CDR3 DNA sequence: TGTGCCAGCAGTCAAATCTCCTACGAGCAGTACTTC.

The chain uses TRBV4-3 and TRBJ2-7; 11 bases are a match to TRBD2. CDR1 is LGHNA, CDR2 YSLEER, per germline. The junction had 11 bases not matched to a gene; V was cut back by 4 bases and J by 0 bases. This CDR3 region has 18 residues. CDR3 DNA: TGCGCCAGCAGCCGGGGACTAGCGGCCGGATCTAGCTCCTACGAGCAGTACTTC. Translating gives CASSRGLAAGSSSYEQYF.

This clone was seen a single time. The rearrangement joins TRBV3-1 (or the pseudogene TRBV3-2) to TRBJ2-7; TRBD1 matches at 7 bases. CDR1 is LGHDT, CDR2 YNNKEL, per germline (reference sequence). There are 14 residues in the CDR3. After removal of 2 bases from V and 5 bases from J, the junction contained 6 bases not matched to a gene. Here the CDR3 reads CASSQLRQGDEQYF. As DNA, the CDR3 is TGTGCCAGCAGCCAACTCCGACAGGGCGACGAGCAGTACTTC.

The V and J genes are TRBV28 and TRBJ2-5, with D possibly TRBD2 on 6 matching bases. With 4 bases removed from V and 5 bases from J, the gap between germline ends came to 17 bases. This CDR3 has 15 amino acids. The germline V gene encodes CDR1 MDHEN and CDR2 SYDVKM. The CDR3 protein is CASSSPGTSLETQYF. In nucleotides, the CDR3 is TGTGCCAGCAGTTCCCCCGGGACTTCCTTGGAGACCCAGTACTTC.